This is a list of T cell receptor beta chains from one sample in a study of early T cells in non-severe SARS-CoV-2 infection. TCRdb reprocessed the 5' RACE reads via MiXCR and lists one record per CDR3 protein. The sample gives about 63,000 distinct CDR3 sequences, 10% to 15% of which show up once; around 4.6% is in the top ten. Sequenced sample: whole blood. The receptors originated from an adult who was a healthcare worker with PCR-confirmed SARS-CoV-2 infection or an uninfected control (not recorded which). The CDR3 runs from the conserved cysteine through the conserved F or W. A D gene is named only where the DNA matches it firmly. The size field is filled for only some rows; it gives once, few, many or a size class.

v_gene,d_gene,j_gene,abundance,CDR3nt,CDR3aa
TRBV6-2/TRBV6-3,TRBD2,TRBJ2-2,medium-sized,TGTGCCAGCCACGTCTTAGCGGGCACCGGGGAGCTGTTTTTT,CASHVLAGTGELFF
TRBV20-1,TRBD2,TRBJ2-2,many,TGCAGTGCTAGAGATCTCGGGACTAGCGGGGGGGCCGGGGAGCTGTTTTTT,CSARDLGTSGGAGELFF
TRBV6-6,NA,TRBJ1-1,once,TGTGCCAGCCGTTCGGGGATGGAATTCACTGAAGCTTTCTTT,CASRSGMEFTEAFF
TRBV27,NA,TRBJ1-1,few,TGTGCCAGCATTCCGGACACTGAAGCTTTCTTT,CASIPDTEAFF
TRBV11-2,NA,TRBJ1-4,NA,TGTGCCAGCAGCTACGGCTCCGCCGGGCTGGATGAAAAACTGTTTTTT,CASSYGSAGLDEKLFF
TRBV5-6,TRBD1,TRBJ1-1,many,TGTGCCAGCAGCTTCGGGACAGTCATGAACACTGAAGCTTTCTTT,CASSFGTVMNTEAFF
TRBV19,TRBD1,TRBJ1-4,many,TGTGCCAGTAGACAACTCCGGGACAGGGATGAAAAACTGTTTTTT,CASRQLRDRDEKLFF
TRBV2,NA,TRBJ1-1,few,TGTGCCAGCAGTGAAGATCCGGGTCAGGGTTTCTTT,CASSEDPGQGFF
TRBV9,TRBD1,TRBJ1-5,NA,TGTGCCAGCAGCGGACAGGGACTTCAGCCCCAGCATTTT,CASSGQGLQPQHF
TRBV9,TRBD1,TRBJ1-2,NA,TGTGCCAGCAGCGTAGGGGACAGACCCTTTAACTATGGCTACACCTTC,CASSVGDRPFNYGYTF
TRBV29-1,TRBD1,TRBJ2-7,many,TGCAGCGGCGGGACAGGGGGAGGGGAGCAGTACTTC,CSGGTGGGEQYF
TRBV20-1,NA,TRBJ1-5,many,TGCAGTGCTAGTTCCTATAGTCCTAGCAATCAGCCCCAGCATTTT,CSASSYSPSNQPQHF
TRBV13,NA,TRBJ2-3,many,TGTGCCACCCCGAGGGCAGGTAGCACAGATACGCAGTATTTT,CATPRAGSTDTQYF
TRBV9,NA,TRBJ2-7,NA,TGTGCCAGCAGCGTAGAACCTTTCTACGAGCAGTACTTC,CASSVEPFYEQYF
TRBV4-1,NA,TRBJ2-2,many,TGCGCCAGCAGCCAAGGGAATGCCGGGACTGCGAACACCGGGGAGCTGTTTTTT,CASSQGNAGTANTGELFF
TRBV5-1,TRBD1,TRBJ2-1,many,TGCGCCAGCAGCTTGGCCCCATCCGGGACAGGCAACAATGAGCAGTTCTTC,CASSLAPSGTGNNEQFF
TRBV7-2,TRBD1,TRBJ2-7,medium-sized,TGTGCCAGCAGCCACCCGGGACAGGGCGACGAGCAGTACTTC,CASSHPGQGDEQYF
TRBV11-2,TRBD1,TRBJ2-2,many,TGTGCCAGCAGCGGAGGGACAGGCACGGATGGCGGTTACACCGGGGAGCTTTTTTTT,CASSGGTGTDGGYTGELFF
TRBV30,NA,TRBJ2-6,many,TGTGCCTGGAGCAGAGAAAACTCTGGGGCCAACGTCCTGACTTTC,CAWSRENSGANVLTF
TRBV6-6,NA,TRBJ1-6,many,TGTGCCAGCAGTCGTCAGGGTTCTAATAATTCACCCCTCCACTTT,CASSRQGSNNSPLHF
TRBV10-2,TRBD1,TRBJ1-4,many,TGCGCCAGCACCCCGGCAACCCGGGACAGGGAGGAAAAACTGTTTTTT,CASTPATRDREEKLFF
TRBV24-1,TRBD1,TRBJ2-1,many,TGTGCCACCTCCTTCGGTGGACAGGGTAACGATGAGCAGTTCTTC,CATSFGGQGNDEQFF
TRBV4-2,NA,TRBJ1-2,many,TGTGCCAGCAGCCAAGCAAGGTCTGGTTATGGCTACACCTTC,CASSQARSGYGYTF
TRBV19,TRBD1,TRBJ2-7,many,TGTGCCAGTAGTAACCGGGACAGGGCTTACGAGCAGTACTTC,CASSNRDRAYEQYF
TRBV5-1,NA,TRBJ2-7,many,TGCGCCAGCAGCTTGGAAACAGGCTTCTCCTACGAGCAGTACTTC,CASSLETGFSYEQYF
TRBV5-4,TRBD1,TRBJ1-2,few,TGTGCCAGCAGCTTGCGGAAGGTCTGGACAGGGGGCTACACCTTC,CASSLRKVWTGGYTF
TRBV4-3,TRBD1,TRBJ1-2,NA,TGCGCCAGCAGCCAAGATTGGGACAGGGCTAAGGTCTATGGCTACACCTTC,CASSQDWDRAKVYGYTF
TRBV3-1,NA,TRBJ2-5,NA,TGTGCCAGCAGTCCAACGGCCGAAGAGACCCAGTACTTC,CASSPTAEETQYF
TRBV7-9,NA,TRBJ1-5,many,TGTGCCAGCAGCTCCCCGGACAGTAGCAATCAGCCCCAGCATTTT,CASSSPDSSNQPQHF
TRBV6-5,TRBD1,TRBJ1-5,many,TGTGCCAGCAGTGCGACAGGGGGACTGAGCAATCAGCCCCAGCATTTT,CASSATGGLSNQPQHF